This TCR beta chain originates from a study of siplizumab effects on memory and regulatory T cells. General study results and limits: Assignment to unstimulated subsets succeeded for only a minor fraction of the alloreactive clones.

Measured with immunoSEQ multiplex PCR; TCRdb has only the in-frame clones, and not every one. The repertoire has approximately 75,000 clones, roughly 93% of them found once; the top ten carry about 4.5%. To note about this clone: As yet, its antigen is unknown.

V shed 1 base and J shed 2 bases, with 8 bases lying between them. Looked up from germline, CDR1 is MGHRA and CDR2 is YSYEKL. This CDR3 is 14 amino acids long. The receptor comes from a human donor in good health. The rearrangement uses TRBV4-1 and TRBJ2-5; TRBD2 is a possible D gene (5 bases). Sequenced sample: CD8+ T cells sorted from blood. For the CDR3, the DNA is TGCGCCAGCAGCCAAGGTGGCGGGCAAGAGACCCAGTACTTC. Its translation: CASSQGGGQETQYF.